This TCR beta chain originates from a study of blood T cell repertoires in COVID-19. CDR1 LNHDA and CDR2 SQIVND come from the germline V gene (reference sequence). The V end lost 9 bases, the J end lost 9 bases, and 15 bases lay between the germline ends. The CDR3 sequence is 12 residues long. Only in-frame clones appear in the TCRdb table, and some are missing; sequencing was by immunoSEQ multiplex PCR. The sample holds some 200,000 clones, about 90% seen once. The source is a woman between 45 and 65 years old in a cohort exposed to, infected with or recovered from COVID-19 (not recorded which). Sequenced material: PBMCs or T cells enriched from blood (not recorded which). V and J are TRBV19 and TRBJ1-5, with D possibly matching TRBD1 (6 bases). CDR3 protein: CARNRVSTPQHF. The CDR3 DNA reads as TGTGCCAGAAACAGGGTTTCCACGCCCCAGCATTTT. Together with reference TRBV19 and TRBJ1-5, the CDR3 gives the full variable domain: DGGITQSPKYLFRKEGQNVTLSCEQNLNHDAMYWYRQDPGQGLRLIYYSQIVNDFQKGDIAEGYSVSREKKESFPLTVTSAQKNPTAFYLCARNRVSTPQHFGDGTRLSIL.